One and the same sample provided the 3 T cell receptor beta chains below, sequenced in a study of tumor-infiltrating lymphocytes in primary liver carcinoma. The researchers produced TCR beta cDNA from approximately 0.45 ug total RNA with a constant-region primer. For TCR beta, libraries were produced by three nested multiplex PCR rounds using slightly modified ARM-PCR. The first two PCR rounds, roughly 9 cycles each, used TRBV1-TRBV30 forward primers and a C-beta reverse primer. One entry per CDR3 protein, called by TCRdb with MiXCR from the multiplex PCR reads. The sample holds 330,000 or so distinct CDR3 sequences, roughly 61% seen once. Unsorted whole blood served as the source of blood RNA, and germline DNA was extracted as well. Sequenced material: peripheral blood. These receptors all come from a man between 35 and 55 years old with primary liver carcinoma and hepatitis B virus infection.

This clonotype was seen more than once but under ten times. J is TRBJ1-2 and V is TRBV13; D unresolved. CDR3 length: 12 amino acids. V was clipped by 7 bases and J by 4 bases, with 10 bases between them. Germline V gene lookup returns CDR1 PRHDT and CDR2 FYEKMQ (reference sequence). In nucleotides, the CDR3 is TGTGCCAGCACCGGGGTCGGCTATGGCTACACCTTC. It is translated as CASTGVGYGYTF.

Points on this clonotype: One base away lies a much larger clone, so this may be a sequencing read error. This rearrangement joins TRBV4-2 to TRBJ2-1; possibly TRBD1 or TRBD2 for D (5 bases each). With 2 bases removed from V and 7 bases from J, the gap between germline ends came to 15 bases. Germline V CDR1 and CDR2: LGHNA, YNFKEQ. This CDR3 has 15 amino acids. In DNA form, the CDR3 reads TGTGCCAGCAGCCAATATCCCGGGACGCCTAATGAGCAGTTCTTC. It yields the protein CASSQYPGTPNEQFF.

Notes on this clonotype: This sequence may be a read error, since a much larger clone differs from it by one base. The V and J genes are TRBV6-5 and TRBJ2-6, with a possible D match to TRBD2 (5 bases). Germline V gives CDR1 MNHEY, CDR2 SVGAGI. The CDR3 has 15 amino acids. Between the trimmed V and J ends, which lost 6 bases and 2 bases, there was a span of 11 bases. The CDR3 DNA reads TGTGCCAGCAGCGGAGGAGTGGCTGGGGCCAACGTCCTGACTTTC. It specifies CASSGGVAGANVLTF.